The 7 T cell receptor beta chains below come from one sample, sequenced in a study of T cell changes during pregnancy in multiple sclerosis. Assay: immunoSEQ multiplex PCR; the TCRdb copy retains only in-frame clones and omits some. Of over 90,000 clones listed, approximately 95% are singletons. The sample in question was peripheral blood, obtained after pregnancy. The receptors were sampled from a female donor with multiple sclerosis, enrolled in a pregnancy study.

This chain uses TRBV28 with TRBJ2-2, with a weak D call TRBD2 (5 bases). The CDR3 spans 13 residues. Germline V gene lookup returns CDR1 MDHEN and CDR2 SYDVKM. Trimming removed 8 bases at V and 7 bases at J, with 14 bases between. The CDR3 loop reads CASGPRGYGELFF. Here the CDR3 DNA reads TGTGCCAGCGGGCCTCGGGGATACGGGGAGCTGTTTTTT.

The CDR3 here is CASSSTRRGSYTF. For the CDR3, the DNA is TGTGCCAGCAGCTCTACGCGGCGGGGCAGCTACACCTTC. The chain links TRBV7-2 to TRBJ1-2, with D possibly being TRBD1 (5 bases). The CDR3 consists of 13 residues. Trimming cost V 4 bases and J 9 bases, with 15 bases left between them. The germline V gene encodes CDR1 SGHTA and CDR2 FQGNSA.

The V call is TRBV7-2, the J call TRBJ2-7; possibly TRBD1 for D (6 bases). Germline-derived CDR1 and CDR2 are SGHTA and FQGNSA. The CDR3 consists of 14 residues. Trimming pared 3 bases from V and 5 bases from J, leaving 14 bases between. This CDR3 reads CASSLQRQDNEQYF. For the CDR3, the DNA is TGTGCCAGCAGCTTGCAGCGACAGGATAACGAGCAGTACTTC.

This chain uses TRBV11-2 with TRBJ2-5; TRBD1 agrees at 8 bases. CDR1 and CDR2 from the germline V gene are SGHAT and FQNNGV. The ends lost 4 bases at V and 5 bases at J; junction bases unmatched: 6. The CDR3 consists of 14 residues. CDR3 loop: CASSYGRGHETQYF. The DNA for the CDR3 is TGTGCCAGCAGCTATGGCAGGGGGCACGAGACCCAGTACTTC.

The rearrangement links TRBV19 to TRBJ2-1; 10 bases fit TRBD1. Unmatched junction bases numbered 12, after V lost 6 bases and J lost 1 base. The germline V gene has CDR1 LNHDA and CDR2 SQIVND (reference sequence). This CDR3 comprises 18 residues. CDR3 loop: CASRRGTGDRWSYNEQFF. The CDR3 coding sequence is TGTGCCAGTAGAAGGGGGACAGGGGATAGGTGGTCCTACAATGAGCAGTTCTTC.

The V and J genes are TRBV5-1 and TRBJ1-1, with D possibly matching TRBD1 (5 bases). Deletions cut 5 bases from V and 4 bases from J, with 12 bases between. This CDR3 has 13 amino acids. The germline V gene has CDR1 SGHRS and CDR2 YFSETQ. CDR3 residues: CASSSGSGTEAFF. CDR3 DNA sequence: TGCGCCAGCAGTTCAGGGTCGGGCACTGAAGCTTTCTTT.

This chain uses TRBV6-6 with TRBJ2-3; 12 nucleotides line up with TRBD2. Germline trimming cut 4 bases from V and 5 bases from J; bases unmatched to any gene: 4. The CDR3 covers 15 residues. The germline V gene encodes CDR1 MNHNY and CDR2 SVGAGI (reference sequence). In DNA form, the CDR3 reads TGTGCCAGCAGTTTCGGACTAGCGGGACAAGATACGCAGTATTTT. Protein: CASSFGLAGQDTQYF.